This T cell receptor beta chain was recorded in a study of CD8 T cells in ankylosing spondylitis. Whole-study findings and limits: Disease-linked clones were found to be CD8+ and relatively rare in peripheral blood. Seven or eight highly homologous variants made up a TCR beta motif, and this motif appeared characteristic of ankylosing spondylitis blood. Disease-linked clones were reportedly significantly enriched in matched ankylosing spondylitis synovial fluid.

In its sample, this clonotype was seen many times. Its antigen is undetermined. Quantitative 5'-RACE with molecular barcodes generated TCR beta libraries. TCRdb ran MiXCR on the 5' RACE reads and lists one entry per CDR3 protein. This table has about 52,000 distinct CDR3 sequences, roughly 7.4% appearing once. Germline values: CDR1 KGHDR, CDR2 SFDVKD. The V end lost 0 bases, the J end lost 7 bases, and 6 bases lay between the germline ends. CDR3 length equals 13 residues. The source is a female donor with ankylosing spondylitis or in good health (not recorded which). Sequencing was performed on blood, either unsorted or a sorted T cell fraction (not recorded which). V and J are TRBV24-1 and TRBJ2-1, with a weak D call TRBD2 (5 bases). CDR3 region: CATSDLRGNEQFF. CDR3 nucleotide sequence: TGTGCCACCAGTGATTTGCGGGGTAATGAGCAGTTCTTC.